The 6 T cell receptor beta chains below were found in one sample sequenced in a study of early T cells in non-severe SARS-CoV-2 infection. TCRdb re-analysed the 5' RACE reads in MiXCR, keeping a single row per CDR3 protein. The table shows 55,000 to 85,000 distinct CDR3 sequences, with roughly 15% occurring only once. Sequencing input: whole blood. These receptors were obtained from an adult who was a healthcare worker with PCR-confirmed SARS-CoV-2 infection or an uninfected control (not recorded which).

V usage is TRBV20-1 and J usage is TRBJ1-1; D may be TRBD1 (5 bases). V lost 0 bases and J lost 2, with 13 bases in between. The CDR3 has 15 amino acids. Germline loops: CDR1 DFQATT, CDR2 SNEGSKA (reference sequence). CDR3 in amino acids: CSAREFGGTNTEAFF. CDR3 nucleotides: TGCAGTGCTAGAGAGTTCGGGGGTACTAACACTGAAGCTTTCTTT.

The CDR3: CASMGRLSKNQPQHF. CDR3 coding DNA: TGTGCCAGTATGGGCAGGCTCTCTAAAAATCAGCCCCAGCATTTT. The chain uses TRBV19 and TRBJ1-5; D is uncertain. Germline V CDR1 and CDR2: LNHDA, SQIVND (reference sequence). This CDR3 contains 15 residues. The ends were cut back, 7 bases at V and 4 bases at J, with 17 bases in the middle. The full variable domain, its missing parts supplied by reference TRBV19 and TRBJ1-5, is DGGITQSPKYLFRKEGQNVTLSCEQNLNHDAMYWYRQDPGQGLRLIYYSQIVNDFQKGDIAEGYSVSREKKESFPLTVTSAQKNPTAFYLCASMGRLSKNQPQHFGDGTRLSIL.

This clonotype occurred a few times. V and J are TRBV10-3 and TRBJ1-2; D unresolved. Between the trimmed V and J ends, which lost 4 bases and 2 bases, there was a span of 5 bases. Per the germline V gene, CDR1 is ENHRY and CDR2 is SYGVKD. The CDR3 is 12 amino acids. The DNA for the CDR3 is TGTGCCATCAGTGCCCTGAACTATGGCTACACCTTC. Its translation is CAISALNYGYTF.

The table lists this clonotype with many counts. The rearrangement links TRBV20-1 to TRBJ1-1; D might be TRBD1 (5 bases). The ends were cut back, 2 bases at V and 1 base at J, with 11 bases in the middle. Germline CDR1 and CDR2: DFQATT and SNEGSKA (reference sequence). This CDR3 is built from 14 residues. The CDR3 sequence: CSARSDRTNTEAFF. The CDR3 DNA reads as TGCAGTGCTAGATCCGACAGAACGAACACTGAAGCTTTCTTT.

The chain employs TRBV6-2 or TRBV6-3 and TRBJ2-3, with D possibly matching TRBD1 (5 bases). The CDR3 is made up of 14 amino acids. V shed 5 bases and J shed 2 bases, with 11 bases lying between them. Per the germline V gene, CDR1 is MNHEY and CDR2 is SVGEGT. Written as DNA, the CDR3 is TGTGCCAGCAGTCCGGACAAGATCACAGATACGCAGTATTTT. Translated, it gives CASSPDKITDTQYF.

The CDR3 DNA reads as TGCAGCGCGACGGGGACCACTGGAAACACCATATATTTT. Translation: CSATGTTGNTIYF. The chain carries TRBV29-1 and TRBJ1-3; D perhaps matches TRBD1 (5 bases). CDR1 SQVTM and CDR2 ANQGSEA come from the germline V gene. This CDR3 is 13 amino acids long. The V and J ends lost 7 bases and 2 bases respectively, with 12 bases between them.